These T cell receptor beta chains were read from a single sample in a study of CD8 T cells in ankylosing spondylitis. From the 5' RACE reads, TCRdb called clonotypes with MiXCR, one entry per CDR3 protein. The sample carries about 250,000 distinct CDR3 sequences, roughly a third recorded once. Input material: blood, either unsorted or a sorted T cell fraction (not recorded which). These receptors were collected from a male donor with ankylosing spondylitis or in good health (not recorded which). Each CDR3 is given with its conserved first and last residue. The D gene is left open where the match is weak. Size values are once, few and many counts, or a class for expanded clones, and some rows have none.

D gene	clone size	CDR3 length	J gene	V gene	CDR3 protein	CDR3 DNA
.	.	14	TRBJ2-5	TRBV12-3/TRBV12-4	CASSYQGFQETQYF	TGTGCCAGCAGTTACCAGGGATTTCAAGAGACCCAGTACTTC
TRBD1	.	13	TRBJ1-3	TRBV12-3/TRBV12-4	CASSFDRGDTIYF	TGTGCCAGCAGTTTCGACAGGGGAGACACCATATATTTT
.	.	14	TRBJ1-5	TRBV7-2	CASSRDGGNQPQHF	TGTGCCAGCAGCCGGGACGGCGGCAATCAGCCCCAGCATTTT
.	.	14	TRBJ1-5	TRBV12-3/TRBV12-4	CASTDSGSYQPQHF	TGTGCCAGCACCGATAGCGGCAGCTATCAGCCCCAGCATTTT
.	few	13	TRBJ2-5	TRBV12-3/TRBV12-4	CASSSDREETQYF	TGTGCCAGCAGCTCCGACAGAGAAGAGACCCAGTACTTC
.	.	13	TRBJ1-1	TRBV29-1	CSVERRSNTEAFF	TGCAGCGTCGAGCGGAGATCCAACACTGAAGCTTTCTTT
.	.	13	TRBJ1-2	TRBV20-1	CSATRDGNYGYTF	TGCAGTGCTACCCGCGACGGCAACTATGGCTACACCTTC
.	few	16	TRBJ2-5	TRBV5-1	CASSLWEGVSGETQYF	TGCGCCAGCAGCTTGTGGGAGGGGGTATCAGGAGAGACCCAGTACTTC
TRBD2	.	16	TRBJ2-2	TRBV9	CASSLLAGDPIGELFF	TGTGCCAGCAGCCTACTAGCGGGGGACCCTATCGGGGAGCTGTTTTTT
TRBD1	.	16	TRBJ1-1	TRBV20-1	CSARFTPGGVGTEAFF	TGCAGTGCTAGATTCACCCCAGGGGGCGTCGGCACTGAAGCTTTCTTT
.	.	14	TRBJ2-5	TRBV7-2	CASSFGGGEETQYF	TGTGCCAGCAGCTTTGGTGGGGGTGAAGAGACCCAGTACTTC
.	.	13	TRBJ2-2	TRBV6-6	CASRPGPTGELFF	TGTGCCAGCAGGCCAGGTCCCACCGGGGAGCTGTTTTTT
.	.	14	TRBJ2-5	TRBV7-3	CASSASQGRETQYF	TGTGCCAGCAGCGCGTCACAGGGCAGAGAGACCCAGTACTTC
.	.	14	TRBJ2-7	TRBV30	CAWTHPEGYHEQYF	TGTGCCTGGACCCATCCGGAGGGGTACCACGAGCAGTACTTC
TRBD2	.	18	TRBJ2-7	TRBV20-1	CSANSLPEHGLADDEQYF	TGCAGTGCGAATAGCCTGCCCGAACACGGACTAGCGGATGACGAGCAGTACTTC
.	.	16	TRBJ2-1	TRBV7-9	CASSGVGIWIDNEQFF	TGTGCCAGCAGCGGGGTCGGGATTTGGATCGACAATGAGCAGTTCTTC
.	.	11	TRBJ2-1	TRBV30	CAFRIRNEQFF	TGTGCCTTCCGTATTAGGAATGAGCAGTTCTTC
.	.	14	TRBJ2-1	TRBV5-5	CASSLDGNGIEQFF	TGTGCCAGCAGCTTGGACGGTAACGGGATCGAGCAGTTCTTC
.	.	16	TRBJ2-7	TRBV20-1	CSARGTLGGRPYEQYF	TGCAGTGCTAGAGGTACCTTGGGGGGTCGTCCCTACGAGCAGTACTTC
TRBD1	few	16	TRBJ1-3	TRBV6-5	CASSYAQGASRNTIYF	TGTGCCAGCAGTTACGCCCAGGGGGCGAGTAGGAACACCATATATTTT
TRBD1	.	15	TRBJ2-4	TRBV10-3	CAISKGQLAKNIQYF	TGTGCCATCAGCAAGGGACAGCTAGCCAAAAACATTCAGTACTTC
TRBD2	.	14	TRBJ2-3	TRBV10-2	CASSDLAGSDTQYF	TGCGCCAGCAGTGATCTAGCGGGGTCAGATACGCAGTATTTT
TRBD1	few	13	TRBJ2-1	TRBV4-1	CASSRTGINEQFF	TGCGCCAGCAGCCGGACAGGGATCAATGAGCAGTTCTTC
.	.	16	TRBJ2-2	TRBV12-3/TRBV12-4	CASSPYHIAGTGELFF	TGTGCCAGCAGTCCGTACCACATAGCAGGCACCGGGGAGCTGTTTTTT
TRBD1	.	14	TRBJ2-7	TRBV4-2	CASSPRQGFDEQYF	TGTGCCAGCAGCCCTAGACAGGGGTTCGACGAGCAGTACTTC
TRBD1	.	14	TRBJ2-5	TRBV3-1	CASSRQDREETQYF	TGTGCCAGCAGCCGACAGGACAGGGAAGAGACCCAGTACTTC
TRBD1	few	13	TRBJ2-1	TRBV20-1	CRPASQGNNEQFF	TGCAGGCCCGCATCACAGGGGAACAATGAGCAGTTCTTC
TRBD2	.	14	TRBJ2-2	TRBV5-1	CASSFGLAPGELFF	TGCGCCAGCAGCTTCGGACTAGCACCCGGGGAGCTGTTTTTT
TRBD2	few	15	TRBJ2-1	TRBV12-3/TRBV12-4	CASRPGLGLGNEQFF	TGTGCCAGCAGGCCGGGACTAGGCCTAGGCAATGAGCAGTTCTTC
.	many	13	TRBJ2-7	TRBV20-1	CSAKDILSYEQYF	TGCAGTGCAAAGGACATCCTCTCCTACGAGCAGTACTTC
.	.	13	TRBJ1-6	TRBV3-1	CASSPTLRRPLHF	TGTGCCAGCAGCCCTACTCTGAGGCGGCCCCTCCACTTT
TRBD2	.	15	TRBJ2-1	TRBV7-9	CAIRPLAGGDNEQFF	TGTGCCATCCGGCCCCTAGCGGGGGGTGACAATGAGCAGTTCTTC
TRBD1	.	14	TRBJ1-6	TRBV27	CASSSGQGASPLHF	TGTGCCAGCAGTTCGGGACAGGGGGCCTCACCCCTCCACTTT
.	few	14	TRBJ2-7	TRBV12-3/TRBV12-4	CASSLAPGVVVQYF	TGTGCCAGCAGTTTAGCTCCCGGGGTAGTGGTGCAGTACTTC
TRBD1	once	14	TRBJ1-1	TRBV20-1	CSARQDRGRAEAFF	TGCAGTGCTAGACAAGACAGGGGGCGGGCTGAAGCTTTCTTT
.	.	16	TRBJ2-3	TRBV27	CASSTPTGETTDTQYF	TGTGCCAGCAGTACACCGACAGGAGAAACCACAGATACGCAGTATTTT
TRBD1	few	17	TRBJ2-5	TRBV20-1	CSARDGTGGDLAETQYF	TGCAGTGCTAGAGATGGGACAGGGGGCGACTTAGCGGAGACCCAGTACTTC
TRBD1	.	15	TRBJ2-3	TRBV27	CASSLSRTGADTQYF	TGTGCCAGCAGTTTATCCCGGACAGGGGCAGATACGCAGTATTTT
.	.	12	TRBJ1-6	TRBV5-5	CASSGIDSPLHF	TGTGCCAGCAGCGGGATAGACTCACCCCTCCACTTT
.	.	15	TRBJ2-5	TRBV12-3/TRBV12-4	CASSPSTENQETQYF	TGTGCCAGCAGTCCGTCGACAGAGAACCAAGAGACCCAGTACTTC
.	.	13	TRBJ1-1	TRBV15	CATSRAPDAGAFF	TGTGCCACCAGCAGAGCACCGGACGCGGGAGCTTTCTTT
.	few	14	TRBJ2-5	TRBV12-3/TRBV12-4	CASSFSGPGETQYF	TGTGCCAGCAGTTTTTCGGGGCCCGGAGAGACCCAGTACTTC
TRBD1	few	13	TRBJ2-4	TRBV20-1	CSARDPGGDIQYF	TGCAGTGCTAGAGACCCAGGGGGTGACATTCAGTACTTC
.	few	12	TRBJ1-2	TRBV20-1	CSATGNDYGYTF	TGCAGTGCTACAGGAAATGACTATGGCTACACCTTC
.	.	13	TRBJ2-1	TRBV4-1	CASSQERMREQFF	TGCGCCAGCAGCCAAGAAAGAATGCGTGAGCAGTTCTTC
TRBD1	few	17	TRBJ2-7	TRBV5-4	CASSPMTGVREIYEQYF	TGTGCCAGCAGCCCAATGACAGGGGTACGTGAAATCTACGAGCAGTACTTC
.	.	16	TRBJ2-3	TRBV7-9	CASSSRDVSGTDTQYF	TGTGCCAGCAGCTCCCGGGACGTCAGTGGCACAGATACGCAGTATTTT
.	.	14	TRBJ2-7	TRBV6-1	CASSVSAGPGEQYF	TGTGCCAGCAGTGTAAGTGCGGGGCCGGGAGAGCAGTACTTC
.	.	15	TRBJ1-4	TRBV20-1	CSARLIGQRNEKLFF	TGCAGTGCTCGCCTTATTGGACAGAGGAATGAAAAACTGTTTTTT
.	.	15	TRBJ1-1	TRBV10-3	CAISESEGRGTEAFF	TGTGCCATCAGTGAGTCGGAGGGCAGGGGCACTGAAGCTTTCTTT